The 26 T cell receptor beta chains below were found in one sample sequenced in a study of memory B cells and T cells in multiple sclerosis. Sequencing was performed with immunoSEQ multiplex PCR; in TCRdb, only in-frame clones are kept and a portion is missing. The sample includes roughly 45,000 clones, over 75% of them seen just once. These receptors are not linked to any known antigen. After stimulus-free culture, autoproliferating CFSE-dim and non-proliferating CFSE-high T cells were sequenced separately. Cultures began with about 45 million CFSE-labeled PBMCs, unstimulated for roughly seven days, with replicate wells pooled. Sequences were obtained from PBMCs from blood kept in culture. All receptors derive from a human donor with multiple sclerosis.

This rearrangement joins TRBV18 to TRBJ2-5, with D unclear. CDR1 and CDR2 (germline): KGHSH, LQKENI. This CDR3 comprises 12 residues. The ends were cut back, 0 bases at V and 5 bases at J, with 4 bases in the middle. Written as DNA, the CDR3 is TGTGCCAGCTCACCACCGTCGGAGACCCAGTACTTC. This sequence encodes CASSPPSETQYF. Full variable domain (remainder filled in from reference TRBV18 and TRBJ2-5): NAGVMQNPRHLVRRRGQEARLRCSPMKGHSHVYWYRQLPEEGLKFMVYLQKENIIDESGMPKERFSAEFPKEGPSILRIQQVVRGDSAAYFCASSPPSETQYFGPGTRLLVL.

The chain is built from TRBV4-1 and TRBJ1-3; D is possibly TRBD1 (5 bases). CDR1 is MGHRA and CDR2 is YSYEKL in the germline V gene. The CDR3 loop spans 17 amino acids. The V and J ends lost 2 bases and 11 bases respectively, with 25 bases between them. The CDR3 loop reads CASSQLVPQGSPSPIYF. CDR3 DNA: TGCGCCAGCAGCCAACTTGTGCCCCAGGGTTCCCCCTCTCCCATATATTTT.

The genes are TRBV9 and TRBJ2-7, with D perhaps being TRBD1 or TRBD2 (5 bases each). With 0 bases removed from V and 6 bases from J, the gap between germline ends came to 16 bases. The CDR3 extends over 15 amino acids. Germline lookup yields CDR1 SGDLS and CDR2 YYNGEE. The DNA of the CDR3 is TGTGCCAGCAGCGTAGGGGGGTGGGACCTAAGCGAGCAGTACTTC. Its translation is CASSVGGWDLSEQYF.

The rearrangement joins TRBV30 to TRBJ1-2, with D unresolved. Trimming pared 3 bases from V and 8 bases from J, leaving 28 bases between. This CDR3 contains 17 residues. Looked up from germline, CDR1 is GTSNPN and CDR2 is SVGIG (reference sequence). CDR3: CAWSFLRDGPRWLGYTF. The CDR3 DNA follows: TGTGCCTGGAGCTTCCTCCGCGACGGACCGAGATGGCTCGGCTACACCTTC.

The chain joins TRBV4-1 to TRBJ1-6, with D possibly matching TRBD1 (5 bases). The CDR3 covers 16 residues. Germline V lookup: CDR1 MGHRA, CDR2 YSYEKL. V dropped 4 bases and J dropped 6 bases, with 16 bases sitting between them. CDR3 bases: TGCGCCAGCAGCCCAGACCTACGTAGGGGTAATTCACCCCTCCACTTT. Translating it yields CASSPDLRRGNSPLHF.

The genes are TRBV11-3 and TRBJ2-2; D is perhaps TRBD2 (6 bases). The CDR3 runs to 17 residues. Germline V CDR1 and CDR2: SGHNT, YENEEA. Trimming took 5 bases from V and 4 from J, leaving 20 bases between them. CDR3 sequence: CASSRGWGSGGTGELFF. CDR3 coding DNA: TGTGCCAGCAGCCGAGGGTGGGGTTCCGGGGGCACCGGGGAGCTGTTTTTT.

V and J are TRBV4-1 and TRBJ1-5, with 9 bases aligning to TRBD1. The length of the CDR3 is 17 residues. V shed 3 bases and J 4 bases; nucleotides not matched to a gene: 10. Germline V CDR1 and CDR2: MGHRA, YSYEKL. This chain's CDR3 is CASSQGLWGQGNQPQHF. The CDR3 DNA follows: TGCGCCAGCAGCCAGGGACTTTGGGGACAGGGAAATCAGCCCCAGCATTTT.

The chain links TRBV30 to TRBJ2-3; a weak D match, TRBD2 (7 bases). This CDR3 comprises 14 residues. In germline, CDR1 is GTSNPN, CDR2 SVGIG (reference sequence). V gave up 2 bases and J gave up 4 bases, with 13 bases separating them. In nucleotides, the CDR3 is TGTGCCTGGAGTTGGAAAGGGGGGGCAGATACGCAGTATTTT. It codes for CAWSWKGGADTQYF.

The CDR3: CASSVGSHGYTF. The CDR3 bases are TGTGCCAGCAGCGTAGGTAGCCATGGCTACACCTTC. The genes are TRBV9 and TRBJ1-2; D ambiguous. Trimming shortened V by 0 bases and J by 6 bases, and 6 bases separated the two germline ends. This CDR3 is 12 amino acids long. The germline CDR1 and CDR2 sequences are SGDLS and YYNGEE.

This chain links TRBV11-2 with TRBJ2-6; perhaps TRBD1 as D (6 bases). V lost 2 bases and J lost 2, with 16 bases in between. The V gene's germline CDR1 is SGHAT and CDR2 FQNNGV. The length of the CDR3 is 18 residues. The CDR3 region has the DNA TGTGCCAGCAGCTTACTTCCGGGACAACAGACTGGGGCCAACGTCCTGACTTTC. It codes for CASSLLPGQQTGANVLTF.

The rearrangement links TRBV6-1 to TRBJ1-1; TRBD1 is a possible D gene (6 bases). CDR1 and CDR2 from the germline V gene are MNHNS and SASEGT. V was pared by 2 bases and J by 5 bases, with 15 bases between. The CDR3 is made up of 15 amino acids. The DNA for the CDR3 is TGTGCCAGCAGTGAATGGGGCAGGGGCGGAACTGAAGCTTTCTTT. This encodes CASSEWGRGGTEAFF.

This chain joins TRBV5-1 and TRBJ2-7, with D possibly being TRBD1 (5 bases). The V and J ends lost 0 bases and 4 bases respectively, with 14 bases between them. Germline V gene sequence: CDR1 SGHRS, CDR2 YFSETQ. The CDR3 runs to 15 residues. The CDR3 nucleotides read TGCGCCAGCAGCTTGGGGCCCGGCAGGGCTTACGAGCAGTACTTC. Translation: CASSLGPGRAYEQYF.

The V call is TRBV4-2, the J call TRBJ2-1; D uncertain. CDR3 length: 13 residues. Germline CDR1 LGHNA, CDR2 YNFKEQ. The germline V and J ends were trimmed by 4 bases and 0 bases, with 4 bases remaining between them. The CDR3 reads CASSRSSYNEQFF. The CDR3 region has the DNA TGTGCCAGCAGCCGAAGCTCCTACAATGAGCAGTTCTTC.

Regarding this clone: The junction does not match germline at one end; this may be a read error. Additional DNA sequences in this sample encode the identical CDR3. V gene TRBV9 combines with J gene TRBJ2-3; weak D call: TRBD1 (6 bases). The CDR3 runs 14 residues. Per the germline V gene, CDR1 is SGDLS and CDR2 is YYNGEE. CDR3 sequence (DNA): TGCGCCAGCAGCCCTGGACAGCCCACAGATACGCAGTATTTT. Translation: CASSPGQPTDTQYF. The whole variable domain, remainder taken from reference TRBV9 and TRBJ2-3, is DSGVTQTPKHLITATGQRVTLRCSPRSGDLSVYWYQQSLDQGLQFLIQYYNGEERAKGNILERFSAQQFPDLHSELNLSSLELGDSALYFCASSPGQPTDTQYFGPGTRLTVL.

V usage is TRBV9 and J usage is TRBJ1-5; tentatively, D is TRBD1 (5 bases). CDR1 and CDR2 (germline): SGDLS, YYNGEE. The length of the CDR3 is 14 residues. Trimming took 8 bases from V and 2 from J, leaving 14 bases between them. The CDR3 reads CARVGGGCNQPQHF. The CDR3 coding sequence is TGTGCCAGGGTTGGGGGAGGATGCAATCAGCCCCAGCATTTT. The whole variable domain, filled in from reference TRBV9 and TRBJ1-5, reads DSGVTQTPKHLITATGQRVTLRCSPRSGDLSVYWYQQSLDQGLQFLIQYYNGEERAKGNILERFSAQQFPDLHSELNLSSLELGDSALYFCARVGGGCNQPQHFGDGTRLSIL.

This clone appeared a single time. The chain combines TRBV9 with TRBJ2-3; D is unclear. CDR3 length equals 16 residues. Trimming removed 0 bases from V and 6 bases from J, with 17 bases in between. CDR1 is SGDLS and CDR2 is YYNGEE in the germline V gene. The CDR3 bases are TGTGCCAGCAGCGTAGGACCCAGCAACAGCATTGATACGCAGTATTTT. Translation: CASSVGPSNSIDTQYF.

This chain joins TRBV25-1 and TRBJ1-1, with 9 bases identical to TRBD1. CDR3 length: 12 amino acids. Germline loops: CDR1 MGHDK, CDR2 SYGVNS. Trimming at V came to 8 bases and at J to 12 bases, leaving 10 bases not matched to a gene. Here the CDR3 DNA reads TGTGCCAGCTTCGGGACAGGGTTTCAGTCTTTCTTT. As protein: CASFGTGFQSFF.

V and J are TRBV29-1 and TRBJ2-3, with D unresolved. The CDR3 sequence is 15 residues long. Between the trimmed V and J ends, which lost 4 bases and 3 bases, there was a span of 17 bases. CDR1 and CDR2 from the germline V gene are SQVTM and ANQGSEA. The CDR3 sequence: CSVVRIPGVTDTQYF. CDR3 DNA: TGCAGCGTTGTTCGTATCCCCGGCGTTACAGATACGCAGTATTTT.

The chain is built from TRBV27 and TRBJ2-7; 7 bases match TRBD1. The junction had 5 bases not matched to a gene; V was cut back by 6 bases and J by 3 bases. This CDR3 has 13 residues. Per germline, CDR1 MNHEY and CDR2 SMNVEV (reference sequence). CDR3 coding DNA: TGTGCCAGCAGGGAGACAGGGAACTACGAGCAGTACTTC. This sequence encodes CASRETGNYEQYF.

The genes are TRBV6-4 and TRBJ1-1; 8 bases map to TRBD1. CDR1 is MRHNA, CDR2 SNTAGT, per germline. CDR3 size: 15 residues. Trimming removed 2 bases from V and 2 bases from J; junction bases left unmatched: 4. CDR3 residues: CASSDRDRLNTEAFF. The CDR3 DNA follows: TGTGCCAGCAGTGACCGGGACAGGCTTAACACTGAAGCTTTCTTT.

In its sample, this clone was seen a few times. The chain couples TRBV7-9 to TRBJ1-2; weak D call: TRBD1 (6 bases). V lost 5 bases and J 2 bases, leaving 15 bases between the germline ends. The length of the CDR3 is 15 residues. Germline CDR1 is SEHNR and CDR2 is FQNEAQ (reference sequence). This CDR3 is CASSPRQASNYGYTF. In DNA form, the CDR3 reads TGTGCCAGCAGCCCACGACAGGCGTCAAACTATGGCTACACCTTC.

V is TRBV10-3 and J is TRBJ1-1; 7 bases align to TRBD1. CDR3 length equals 15 residues. Germline V lookup: CDR1 ENHRY, CDR2 SYGVKD. After removal of 7 bases from V and 1 base from J, the junction contained 9 bases not matched to a gene. CDR3 protein: CAIKGDRERNTEAFF. Here the CDR3 DNA reads TGTGCCATCAAGGGGGACAGAGAGAGGAACACTGAAGCTTTCTTT.

This clone was detected only a few times. CDR3 bases: TGTGCCAGCAGTGGATCGCCGGGGGTTGGACCCCTCCACTTT. Protein: CASSGSPGVGPLHF. V and J are TRBV6-4 and TRBJ1-6; a possible D gene is TRBD1 (5 bases). Germline loops: CDR1 MRHNA, CDR2 SNTAGT. The ends were cut back, 4 bases at V and 12 bases at J, with 16 bases in the middle. The length of the CDR3 is 14 residues.

The chain employs TRBV19 and TRBJ1-5, with TRBD1 matching over 11 bases. J gave up 7 bases and V 5 bases, and 10 bases lay outside the gene matches. CDR1 LNHDA and CDR2 SQIVND come from the germline V gene (reference sequence). There are 16 residues in the CDR3. CDR3 in amino acids: CASSDRTGGAGQPQHF. The CDR3 coding sequence is TGTGCCAGTAGTGACCGGACAGGGGGCGCCGGCCAGCCCCAGCATTTT.

Points on this clone: Within the sample, other DNA sequences also encode this same CDR3. This chain connects TRBV6-1 to TRBJ1-2; weak D call: TRBD1 (6 bases). V shed 1 base and J shed 4 bases, with 10 bases lying between them. Germline V gives CDR1 MNHNS, CDR2 SASEGT. The CDR3 extends over 14 amino acids. For the CDR3, the DNA is TGTGCCAGCAGTGAAGGCAGGGGCAGCTATGGCTACACCTTC. Translated, it gives CASSEGRGSYGYTF.

As concerns this clone: Other DNA sequences within the sample encode an identical CDR3. The chain combines TRBV6-4 with TRBJ1-1; a possible D gene is TRBD1 (5 bases). Germline loops: CDR1 MRHNA, CDR2 SNTAGT. V gave up 4 bases and J gave up 1 base, with 7 bases separating them. This CDR3 region has 13 residues. The CDR3 spells CASSGGRNTEAFF. Written as DNA, the CDR3 is TGTGCCAGCAGTGGGGGCAGGAACACTGAAGCTTTCTTT.